This T cell receptor beta chain was profiled in a study of blood T cell repertoires in COVID-19 (dated by TCRdb to 2020 to 2021). With respect to the entire study: Collaborator samples came from the United States, Italy and Spain and covered acute and convalescent phases of COVID-19. The material from the prospective study consisted of cDNA or gDNA derived from T cells, B-cell-depleted T cells, or PBMCs. Deeply sampled blood TCRbeta repertoires from subjects exposed to, actively infected with, or recovered from COVID-19 were included in the dataset. The repertoires were released in a freely available public database intended as a resource for research on the immune response to SARS-CoV-2. The samples were drawn from two sources: the first 160 participants of the ongoing ImmuneRACE study, and 1,200 or so subjects contributed by 6 global collaborators. Sample metadata almost always included a de-identified subject ID, COVID-19 status, age in years and sex. HLA class I and class II types, where available, came from metadata supplied by the sample provider rather than from assay-based typing.

The investigation overall reported the following: The amount of clinical and demographic metadata varied by source and participant and was provided uncurated.

Whole blood was collected in K2EDTA tubes by collaborating institutions according to the institutions' own protocols. For TCRbeta analysis, collaborators shipped samples as frozen whole blood, isolated PBMCs, or DNA extracted from either of those sample types. This clone was seen only once. The specificity of this receptor is unknown. Base quality data are lacking; no much larger clone is found one base away. TCRbeta CDR3 regions were amplified from genomic DNA by means of the immunoSEQ Assay, a bias-controlled multiplex PCR. The source study handled its data this way. The number of nucleated cells in each sample was estimated from the amplification of reference gene primers within the assay. To quantify the absolute abundance of each unique TCRbeta CDR3 rearrangement, sequence reads were collapsed and filtered. For each sample, productive Simpson clonality was calculated as the square root of Simpson's diversity index over productive rearrangements. The clones in this table, taken by TCRdb from immuneACCESS, are in-frame only. Not every clone is retained; where verified, under half of the shortfall comes from an unresolved V gene, and the cause of the rest is unknown. V and J calls and clone size follow that table, whereas D and trimming were derived from the DNA. The sample yields some 210,000 clones; around 80% were counted once. The ten most abundant clones make up about 20% of the sample.

V and J lose 6 bases and 0 bases, and a span of 15 bases separates them. As encoded in the germline V gene, CDR1 is SNHLY while CDR2 is FYNNEI. The cysteine opens and the phenylalanine closes a CDR3 of 15 amino acids. The retained sequence is limited to the CDR3, 45 bases, with the frame set at the first base. This sequence uses TRBV2 and TRBJ2-7, with a tentative D gene TRBD1 over 6 matching bases. This receptor was identified in a human donor in a cohort sampled during active COVID-19. Sequencing input: peripheral blood. The CDR3 is CASSPGARSSYEQYF. Here is the DNA: TGTGCCAGCAGCCCAGGGGCCAGGAGCTCCTACGAGCAGTACTTC.